The present T cell receptor beta chain was sequenced within a study of cytomegalovirus exposure and HLA in healthy donors. The study's findings and limits: Across donors, most TCRs were seen rarely, yet some public ones were widespread. Confirmation was obtained in vitro that three CMV-associated chains are specific for CMV antigens.

Notes on this clone: What it binds is not known.

Data came from immunoSEQ multiplex PCR; TCRdb stores just in-frame clones and leaves some out. The sample yields 250,000 to 400,000 clones, approximately 88% seen once. The CDR3 extends over 17 amino acids. The J segment lost 5 bases and the V segment lost 4 bases, leaving 13 bases of the junction unmatched. Germline V gene sequence: CDR1 MNHEY, CDR2 SMNVEV (reference sequence). Separate from the approximately 700-subject first cohort was the approximately 110-subject validation cohort, to which the donors belonged. V gene TRBV27 combines with J gene TRBJ2-2; 7 positions agree with TRBD1. The sample comprised PBMCs. This clonotype originated in a man aged 25-45 years in good health and CMV-seronegative. The CDR3 sequence: CASSSLTTGSGTGELFF. Written as DNA, the CDR3 is TGTGCCAGCAGTTCCCTAACGACAGGGTCGGGGACCGGGGAGCTGTTTTTT.